Shown below are 19 T cell receptor beta chains from a single sample sequenced in a study of OX40 agonist ivuxolimab in advanced cancers. TCRdb's table, derived via immunoSEQ multiplex PCR, lists solely in-frame clones and lacks some. The data hold some 70,000 clones, with almost 90% observed a single time. The sample was CD4+ or CD8+ T cells sorted from blood, taken in a trial of the OX40 agonist ivuxolimab. Receptors originate from an adult with an advanced solid tumor such as melanoma, head and neck, liver or kidney cancer.

The V and J genes are TRBV19 and TRBJ2-3, with D uncertain. Trimming removed 3 bases at V and 2 bases at J, with 12 bases between. The CDR3 has 15 residues. CDR1 and CDR2 (germline): LNHDA, SQIVND (reference sequence). CDR3 DNA sequence: TGTGCCAGTAGTATCACCCAAGCCCCCACAGATACGCAGTATTTT. Its protein product is CASSITQAPTDTQYF.

The chain employs TRBV19 and TRBJ1-2; D is possibly TRBD1 (5 bases). V shed 1 base and J shed 8 bases, with 11 bases lying between them. The CDR3 has 13 residues. Germline loops: CDR1 LNHDA, CDR2 SQIVND (reference sequence). This chain's CDR3 is CASSIGQGSGYTF. The CDR3 DNA sequence: TGTGCCAGTAGTATAGGGCAGGGTAGCGGCTACACCTTC.

The chain recombines TRBV25-1 with TRBJ1-1, with a tentative D call TRBD1 (6 bases). The CDR3 has 14 amino acids. The germline V gene encodes CDR1 MGHDK and CDR2 SYGVNS. Trimming stripped 4 bases from V and 5 bases from J, with 14 bases between. CDR3 nucleotide sequence: TGTGCCAGCAGTGGGGGGGCGAGAGAGACTGAAGCTTTCTTT. As protein: CASSGGARETEAFF.

The V gene is TRBV9, the J gene TRBJ2-1; 8 positions match TRBD2. The J segment lost 5 bases and the V segment lost 0 bases, leaving 4 bases of the junction unmatched. Per the germline V gene, CDR1 is SGDLS and CDR2 is YYNGEE. CDR3 length: 15 amino acids. This CDR3 is CASSVGTSRNNEQFF. CDR3 DNA sequence: TGTGCCAGCAGCGTAGGGACTAGCCGAAACAATGAGCAGTTCTTC.

The V gene is TRBV30, the J gene TRBJ2-5; D is possibly TRBD2 (5 bases). V lost 5 bases to trimming and J lost 7 bases, with 14 bases between them. Germline V gene sequence: CDR1 GTSNPN, CDR2 SVGIG (reference sequence). The CDR3 loop spans 12 amino acids. This chain's CDR3 is CAWGVPGGTQYF. CDR3 DNA: TGTGCCTGGGGAGTGCCCGGAGGGACCCAGTACTTC. Full variable domain (rest looked up from reference TRBV30 and TRBJ2-5): SQTIHQWPATLVQPVGSPLSLECTVEGTSNPNLYWYRQAAGRGLQLLFYSVGIGQISSEVPQNLSASRPQDRQFILSSKKLLLSDSGFYLCAWGVPGGTQYFGPGTRLLVL.

The chain links TRBV2 to TRBJ1-2; D is perhaps TRBD1 (5 bases). The CDR3 totals 14 residues. The germline CDR1 and CDR2 sequences are SNHLY and FYNNEI. The V gene lost 3 bases and the J gene lost 4 bases, with 12 bases spanning the gap. CDR3 residues: CASSDLGRSYGYTF. The DNA of the CDR3 is TGTGCCAGCAGTGACCTGGGGCGTAGCTATGGCTACACCTTC.

The chain joins TRBV11-1 to TRBJ2-5; D unclear. The CDR3 is made up of 11 amino acids. V was pared by 5 bases and J by 4 bases, with 5 bases between. Germline V gene lookup returns CDR1 SGHAT and CDR2 FQDESV (reference sequence). In DNA form, the CDR3 reads TGTGCCAGCAGCATGGGAGAGACCCAGTACTTC. It is translated as CASSMGETQYF. The whole variable domain, filled in from reference TRBV11-1 and TRBJ2-5, reads EAEVAQSPRYKITEKSQAVAFWCDPISGHATLYWYRQILGQGPELLVQFQDESVVDDSQLPKDRFSAERLKGVDSTLKIQPAELGDSAMYLCASSMGETQYFGPGTRLLVL.

In the case of this clone: Compared with germline, one end of the junction differs, possibly owing to a read error. The V and J genes are TRBV5-1 and TRBJ2-1, with D perhaps matching TRBD2 (7 bases). This CDR3 comprises 17 residues. The V gene's germline CDR1 is SGHRS and CDR2 YFSETQ. The CDR3 loop reads CARSLGEGGRRYNEQFF. The DNA for the CDR3 is TGCGCCCGCAGCTTGGGGGAGGGGGGGAGGAGATACAATGAGCAGTTCTTC.

The chain joins TRBV7-3 to TRBJ2-3; 7 bases line up with TRBD2. With 1 base clipped from V and 4 bases from J, the junction kept 8 bases outside the gene matches. The germline V gene encodes CDR1 SGHTA and CDR2 FQGTGA. The CDR3 totals 16 residues. In nucleotides, the CDR3 is TGTGCCAGCAGCTTAAGCCCTGCGGGGGTGCCAGATACGCAGTATTTT. It is translated as CASSLSPAGVPDTQYF.

The V and J genes are TRBV6-1 and TRBJ1-5; the D gene is possibly TRBD1 (6 bases). Trimming took off 6 bases at V and 0 bases at J, with 12 bases between the two ends. The CDR3 consists of 15 residues. Germline V CDR1 and CDR2: MNHNS, SASEGT. CDR3 nucleotides: TGTGCCAGCAGAGAGGGACAAAATAGCAATCAGCCCCAGCATTTT. Residues: CASREGQNSNQPQHF.

V gene TRBV19 combines with J gene TRBJ1-3, with TRBD1 identical over 9 bases. Germline CDR1 LNHDA, CDR2 SQIVND (reference sequence). V dropped 5 bases and J dropped 3; count of bases not matched to a gene: 8. CDR3 size: 16 residues. CDR3 sequence: CASSSQGAHYGNTIYF. The CDR3 coding sequence is TGTGCCAGTAGTTCACAGGGGGCGCATTATGGAAACACCATATATTTT.

The V gene is TRBV5-1, the J gene TRBJ1-1, with a possible D match to TRBD1 (6 bases). The V gene lost 4 bases and the J gene lost 1 base, with 8 bases spanning the gap. This CDR3 has 13 amino acids. In germline, CDR1 is SGHRS, CDR2 YFSETQ. The CDR3 sequence: CASSPGANTEAFF. DNA for the CDR3: TGCGCCAGCAGCCCAGGGGCGAACACTGAAGCTTTCTTT.

Comments on this clone: Other DNA variants within this sample encode the same CDR3. The gene calls are TRBV5-1 and TRBJ1-1; 8 nucleotides align to TRBD1. CDR3 size: 14 residues. In germline, CDR1 is SGHRS, CDR2 YFSETQ. V was pared by 2 bases and J by 1 base, with 1 base of the junction left unmatched. The CDR3 region has the DNA TGCGCCAGCAGCTTAGGGACAGGGAACACTGAAGCTTTCTTT. Residues: CASSLGTGNTEAFF.

The CDR3 bases are TGCGCCAGCAGCGGCCGGGGGCAGTCAGGGGAAAAACTGTTTTTT. This encodes CASSGRGQSGEKLFF. The chain uses TRBV5-1 and TRBJ1-4; D might be TRBD1 (6 bases). Germline V CDR1 and CDR2: SGHRS, YFSETQ. V gave up 4 bases and J gave up 8 bases, with 18 bases separating them. The CDR3 extends over 15 amino acids. Using reference TRBV5-1 and TRBJ1-4 for the parts outside the CDR3, the full variable domain is KAGVTQTPRYLIKTRGQQVTLSCSPISGHRSVSWYQQTPGQGLQFLFEYFSETQRNKGNFPGRFSGRQFSNSRSEMNVSTLELGDSALYLCASSGRGQSGEKLFFGSGTQLSVL.

This chain uses TRBV20-1 with TRBJ2-1; D is ambiguous. Between the trimmed V and J ends, which lost 4 bases and 6 bases, there was a span of 7 bases. The CDR3 spans 11 residues. Per germline, CDR1 DFQATT and CDR2 SNEGSKA (reference sequence). CDR3 sequence (DNA): TGCAGTGCTATCCAGATCAATGAGCAGTTCTTC. Its protein product is CSAIQINEQFF.

This clone appeared once. The V and J genes are TRBV9 and TRBJ2-3; 9 nucleotides line up with TRBD1. Trimming removed 1 base from V and 2 bases from J; junction bases left unmatched: 8. This CDR3 has 17 amino acids. The germline gives CDR1 SGDLS, CDR2 YYNGEE. The CDR3 sequence: CASSVRDRESDTDTQYF. The CDR3 coding sequence is TGTGCCAGCAGCGTACGGGACAGGGAATCAGACACAGATACGCAGTATTTT. Full variable domain (rest looked up from reference TRBV9 and TRBJ2-3): DSGVTQTPKHLITATGQRVTLRCSPRSGDLSVYWYQQSLDQGLQFLIQYYNGEERAKGNILERFSAQQFPDLHSELNLSSLELGDSALYFCASSVRDRESDTDTQYFGPGTRLTVL.

This clone has a single count. The chain recombines TRBV28 with TRBJ1-6, with 8 bases identical to TRBD1. This CDR3 has 18 residues. V gave up 1 base and J gave up 2 bases; unmatched junction bases: 7. Germline lookup yields CDR1 MDHEN and CDR2 SYDVKM. CDR3 amino acids: CASSLFDRGIAYNSPLHF. CDR3 nucleotides: TGTGCCAGCAGTTTATTCGACAGGGGAATAGCCTATAATTCACCCCTCCACTTT.

V usage is TRBV7-2 and J usage is TRBJ2-5; 9 bases agree with TRBD2. CDR3 length: 15 residues. Germline CDR1 is SGHTA and CDR2 is FQGNSA. J gave up 7 bases and V 4 bases, and 10 bases lay outside the gene matches. CDR3 amino acids: CASSSTSGFKGTQYF. CDR3 DNA sequence: TGTGCCAGCAGCTCGACTAGCGGATTTAAAGGGACCCAGTACTTC. The whole variable domain, remainder taken from reference TRBV7-2 and TRBJ2-5, is GAGVSQSPSNKVTEKGKDVELRCDPISGHTALYWYRQSLGQGLEFLIYFQGNSAPDKSGLPSDRFSAERTGGSVSTLTIQRTQQEDSAVYLCASSSTSGFKGTQYFGPGTRLLVL.

This clone was seen only once. The V call is TRBV6-5, the J call TRBJ1-5; possible D gene TRBD1, 5 bases. This CDR3 contains 14 residues. Looked up from germline, CDR1 is MNHEY and CDR2 is SVGAGI. The V gene lost 0 bases and the J gene lost 6 bases, with 9 bases spanning the gap. The CDR3 bases are TGTGCCAGCAGTTACTCAGGGGAGGGTCAGCCCCAGCATTTT. Translated: CASSYSGEGQPQHF.